Described below is a single T cell receptor (beta chain) sequence and its context. Antigen unknown. Despite likely unrecorded immune exposures, the donors were nominally healthy at the time of sampling. The source of the sample is a study of cytomegalovirus exposure and HLA in healthy donors. The overall study: Around 180 million T cells yielded under 130 million unique TCR beta sequences in earlier analysis. Early released data comprised 80 million to 90 million unique TCRs from HLA-typed donors. General study findings and limits: A later analysis reportedly found fewer N-insertions in an Asian-associated ancestry cluster than the roughly 730-donor mean.

PCR was performed using 60 Vbeta and 13 Jbeta primers. TCRdb keeps only in-frame clones here, not all; method: immunoSEQ multiplex PCR. The sample records about 140,000 clones, 65% to 90% being singletons. The sequenced material came from PBMCs. The TCR originated in a female donor in good health and CMV-seronegative.

DNA of the CDR3: TGCGCCAGCAGCCTCCCCCCCGCTAGCGGGAGTTTAGATGAGCAGTTCTTC. The encoded protein is CASSLPPASGSLDEQFF. The chain links TRBV4-1 to TRBJ2-1; TRBD2 matches at 10 bases. Germline V gene sequence: CDR1 MGHRA, CDR2 YSYEKL. V gave up 4 bases and J gave up 8 bases; unmatched junction bases: 14. CDR3 length: 17 amino acids.